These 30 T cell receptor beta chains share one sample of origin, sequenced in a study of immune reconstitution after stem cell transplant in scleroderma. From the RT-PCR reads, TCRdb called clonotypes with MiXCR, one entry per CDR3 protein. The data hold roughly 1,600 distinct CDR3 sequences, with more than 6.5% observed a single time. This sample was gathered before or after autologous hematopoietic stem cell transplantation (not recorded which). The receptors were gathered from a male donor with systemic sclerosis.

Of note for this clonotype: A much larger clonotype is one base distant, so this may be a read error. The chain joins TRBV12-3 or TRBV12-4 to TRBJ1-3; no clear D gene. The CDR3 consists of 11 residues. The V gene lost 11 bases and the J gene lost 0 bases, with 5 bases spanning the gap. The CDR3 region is CAALSGNTIYF. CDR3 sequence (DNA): TGTGCCGCCCTCTCTGGAAACACCATATATTTT.

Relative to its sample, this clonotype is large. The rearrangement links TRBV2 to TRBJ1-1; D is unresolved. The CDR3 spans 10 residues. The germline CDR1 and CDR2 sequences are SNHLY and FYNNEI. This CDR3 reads CSGMNTEAFF. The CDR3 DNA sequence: TGTTCGGGGATGAACACTGAAGCTTTCTTT.

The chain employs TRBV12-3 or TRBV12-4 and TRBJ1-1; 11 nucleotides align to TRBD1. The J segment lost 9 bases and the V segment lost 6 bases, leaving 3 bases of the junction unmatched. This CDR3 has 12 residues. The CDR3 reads CASSKDRGQAFF. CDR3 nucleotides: TGTGCCAGCAGCAAGGACAGGGGGCAAGCTTTCTTT.

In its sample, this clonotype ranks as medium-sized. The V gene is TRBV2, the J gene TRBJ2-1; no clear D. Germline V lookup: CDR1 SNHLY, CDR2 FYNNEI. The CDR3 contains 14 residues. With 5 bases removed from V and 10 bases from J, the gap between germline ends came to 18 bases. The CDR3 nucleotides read TGTGCCAGCAGTCCCTCCCCTGTGACCGGCGAGCAGTTCTTC. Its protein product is CASSPSPVTGEQFF.

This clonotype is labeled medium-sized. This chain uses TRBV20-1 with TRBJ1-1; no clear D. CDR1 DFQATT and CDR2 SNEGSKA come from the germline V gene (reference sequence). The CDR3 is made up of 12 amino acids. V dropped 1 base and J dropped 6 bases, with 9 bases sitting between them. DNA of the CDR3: TGCAGTGCTAGAGGTACAACTTCTGAAGCTTTCTTT. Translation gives CSARGTTSEAFF.

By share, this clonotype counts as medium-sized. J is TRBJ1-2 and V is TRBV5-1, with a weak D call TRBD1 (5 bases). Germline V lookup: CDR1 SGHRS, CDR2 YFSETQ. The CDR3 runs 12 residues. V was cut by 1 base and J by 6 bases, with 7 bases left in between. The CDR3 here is CASSLRGDGYTF. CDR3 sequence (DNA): TGCGCCAGCAGCTTGAGAGGGGATGGCTACACCTTC.

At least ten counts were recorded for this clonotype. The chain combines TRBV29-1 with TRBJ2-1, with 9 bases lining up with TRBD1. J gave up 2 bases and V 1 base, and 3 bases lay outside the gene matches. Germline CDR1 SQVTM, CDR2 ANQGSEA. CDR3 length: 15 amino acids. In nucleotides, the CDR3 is TGCAGCGTTGAAGGGACAGGGGTCACCTACAATGAGCAGTTCTTC. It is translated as CSVEGTGVTYNEQFF.

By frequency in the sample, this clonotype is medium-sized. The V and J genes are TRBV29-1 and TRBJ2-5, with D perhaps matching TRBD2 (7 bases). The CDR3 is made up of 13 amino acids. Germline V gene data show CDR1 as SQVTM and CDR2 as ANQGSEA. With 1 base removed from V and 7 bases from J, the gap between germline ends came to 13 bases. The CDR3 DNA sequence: TGCAGCGTTGAAGTCGGGGGGCCCATGACCCAGTACTTC. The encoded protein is CSVEVGGPMTQYF.

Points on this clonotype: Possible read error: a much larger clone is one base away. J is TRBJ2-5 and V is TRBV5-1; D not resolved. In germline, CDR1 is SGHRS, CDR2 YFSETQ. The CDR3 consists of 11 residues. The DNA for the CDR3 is TGCGCCAGCAGCTTTCAAGAGGCCCAGTACTTC. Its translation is CASSFQEAQYF.

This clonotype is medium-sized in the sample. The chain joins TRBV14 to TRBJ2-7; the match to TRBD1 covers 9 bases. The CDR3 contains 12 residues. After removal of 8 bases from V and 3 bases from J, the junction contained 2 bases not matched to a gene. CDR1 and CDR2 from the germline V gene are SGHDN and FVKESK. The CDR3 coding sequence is TGTGCCAGCTCGGGACAGGGCTACGAGCAGTACTTC. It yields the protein CASSGQGYEQYF. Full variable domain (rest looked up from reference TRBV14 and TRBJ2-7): EAGVTQFPSHSVIEKGQTVTLRCDPISGHDNLYWYRRVMGKEIKFLLHFVKESKQDESGMPNNRFLAERTGGTYSTLKVQPAELEDSGVYFCASSGQGYEQYFGPGTRLTVT.

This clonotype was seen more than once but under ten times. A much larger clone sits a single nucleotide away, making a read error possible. CDR3 loop: CASGPWGGPNEKLFF. Written as DNA, the CDR3 is TGCGCCAGCGGCCCTTGGGGAGGGCCTAATGAAAAACTGTTTTTT. This rearrangement joins TRBV5-1 to TRBJ1-4; D is uncertain. CDR3 length: 15 amino acids. Germline CDR1 reads SGHRS; CDR2 reads YFSETQ. V gave up 7 bases and J gave up 3 bases, with 16 bases separating them.

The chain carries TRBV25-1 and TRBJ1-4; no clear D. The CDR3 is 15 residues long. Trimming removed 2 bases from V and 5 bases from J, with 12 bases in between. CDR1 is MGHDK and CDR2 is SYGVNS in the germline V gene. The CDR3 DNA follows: TGTGCCAGCAGTGAAGTTCTGGGTACAAATGAAAAACTGTTTTTT. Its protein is CASSEVLGTNEKLFF.

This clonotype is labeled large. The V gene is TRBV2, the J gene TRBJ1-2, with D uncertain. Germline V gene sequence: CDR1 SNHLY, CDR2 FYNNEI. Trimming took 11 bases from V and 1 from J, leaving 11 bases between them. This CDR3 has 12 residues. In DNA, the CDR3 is TGTGCCGTCCGAGTGTTTAACTATGGCTACACCTTC. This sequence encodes CAVRVFNYGYTF.

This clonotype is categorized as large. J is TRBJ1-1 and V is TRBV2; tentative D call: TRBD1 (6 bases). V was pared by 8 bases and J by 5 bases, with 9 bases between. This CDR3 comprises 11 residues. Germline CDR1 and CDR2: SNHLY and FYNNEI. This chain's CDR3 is CASEGGTEAFF. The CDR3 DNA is TGTGCCAGCGAGGGGGGTACTGAAGCTTTCTTT.

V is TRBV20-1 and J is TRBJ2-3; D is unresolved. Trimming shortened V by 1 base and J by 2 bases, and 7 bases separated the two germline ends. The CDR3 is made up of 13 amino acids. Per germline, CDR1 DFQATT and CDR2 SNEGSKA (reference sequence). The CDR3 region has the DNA TGCAGTGCTAGAGCTCTCGACACAGATACGCAGTATTTT. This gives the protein CSARALDTDTQYF.

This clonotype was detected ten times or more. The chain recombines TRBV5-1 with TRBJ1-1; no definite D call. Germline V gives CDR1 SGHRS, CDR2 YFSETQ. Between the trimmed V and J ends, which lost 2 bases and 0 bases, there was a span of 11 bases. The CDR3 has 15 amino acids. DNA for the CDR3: TGCGCCAGCAGCTTCGCAGGTGGGGTGAACACTGAAGCTTTCTTT. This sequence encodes CASSFAGGVNTEAFF.

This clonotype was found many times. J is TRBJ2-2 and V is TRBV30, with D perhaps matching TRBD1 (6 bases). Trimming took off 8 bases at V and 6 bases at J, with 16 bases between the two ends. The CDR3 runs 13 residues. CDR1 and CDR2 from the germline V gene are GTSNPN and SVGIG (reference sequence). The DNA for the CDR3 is TGTGCCGTAGACGGACAGCCCCCCGGGGAGCTGTTTTTT. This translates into CAVDGQPPGELFF.

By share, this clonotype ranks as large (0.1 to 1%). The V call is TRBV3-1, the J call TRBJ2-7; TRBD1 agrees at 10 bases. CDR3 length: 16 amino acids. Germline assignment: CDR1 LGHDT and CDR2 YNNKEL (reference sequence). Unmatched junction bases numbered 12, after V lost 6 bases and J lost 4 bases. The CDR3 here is CASSRTGTGDVYEQYF. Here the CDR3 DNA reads TGTGCCAGCAGTCGTACCGGGACAGGGGACGTGTACGAGCAGTACTTC.

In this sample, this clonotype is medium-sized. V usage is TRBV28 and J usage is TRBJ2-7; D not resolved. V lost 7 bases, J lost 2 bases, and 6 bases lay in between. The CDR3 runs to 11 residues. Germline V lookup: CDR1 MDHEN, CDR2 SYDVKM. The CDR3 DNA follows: TGTGCCAGCAAAGAAACCTACGAGCAGTACTTC. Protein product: CASKETYEQYF.

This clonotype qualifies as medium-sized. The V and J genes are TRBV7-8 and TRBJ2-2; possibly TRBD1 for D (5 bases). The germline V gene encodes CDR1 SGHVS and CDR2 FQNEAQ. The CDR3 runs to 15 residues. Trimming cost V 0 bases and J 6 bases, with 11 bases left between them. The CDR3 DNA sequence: TGTGCCAGCAGCTTAGCGTTCCTAGGGGCCGGGGAGCTGTTTTTT. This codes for CASSLAFLGAGELFF.

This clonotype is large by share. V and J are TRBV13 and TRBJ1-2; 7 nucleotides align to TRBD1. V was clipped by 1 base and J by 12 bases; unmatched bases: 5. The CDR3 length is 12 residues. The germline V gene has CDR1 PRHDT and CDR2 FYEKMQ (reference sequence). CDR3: CASSLDPTGHTF. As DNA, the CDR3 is TGTGCCAGCAGCTTAGACCCGACAGGGCACACCTTC.

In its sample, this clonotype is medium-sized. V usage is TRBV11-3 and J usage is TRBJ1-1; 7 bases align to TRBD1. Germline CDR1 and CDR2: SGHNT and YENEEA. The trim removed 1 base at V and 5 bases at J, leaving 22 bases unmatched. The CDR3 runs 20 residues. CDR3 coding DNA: TGTGCCAGCAGCTTAGGAAGAAAAGGGGGCGCGTTAGAGAAATGGACTGAAGCTTTCTTT. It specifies CASSLGRKGGALEKWTEAFF.

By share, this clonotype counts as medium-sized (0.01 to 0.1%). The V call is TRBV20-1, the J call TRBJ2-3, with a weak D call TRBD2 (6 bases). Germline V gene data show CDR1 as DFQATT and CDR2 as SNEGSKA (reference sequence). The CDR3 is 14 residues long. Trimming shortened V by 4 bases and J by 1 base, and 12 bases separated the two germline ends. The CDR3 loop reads CSATRREGTDTQYF. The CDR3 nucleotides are TGCAGTGCTACTCGCAGGGAGGGCACAGATACGCAGTATTTT.

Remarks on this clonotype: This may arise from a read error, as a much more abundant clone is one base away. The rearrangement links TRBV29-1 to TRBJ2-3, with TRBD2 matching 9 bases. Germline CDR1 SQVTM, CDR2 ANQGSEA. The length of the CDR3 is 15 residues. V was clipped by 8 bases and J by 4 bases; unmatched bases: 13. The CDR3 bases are TGCAGCAGCGCGGGGGGGCTGCGGGGCGCAGATACGCAGTATTTT. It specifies CSSAGGLRGADTQYF.

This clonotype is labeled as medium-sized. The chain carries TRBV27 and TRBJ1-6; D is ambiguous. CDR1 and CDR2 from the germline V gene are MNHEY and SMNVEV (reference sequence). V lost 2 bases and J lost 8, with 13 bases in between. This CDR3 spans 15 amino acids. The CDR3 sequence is CASSLRHTGDSPLHF. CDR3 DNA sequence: TGTGCCAGCAGTTTACGCCATACCGGCGATTCACCCCTCCACTTT.

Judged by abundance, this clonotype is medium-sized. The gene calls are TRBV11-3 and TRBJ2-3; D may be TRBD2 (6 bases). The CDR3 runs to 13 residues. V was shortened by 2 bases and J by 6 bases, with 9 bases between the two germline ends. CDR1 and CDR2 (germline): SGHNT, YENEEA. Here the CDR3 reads CASSLWTKDTQYF. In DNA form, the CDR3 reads TGTGCCAGCAGCTTATGGACTAAGGATACGCAGTATTTT.

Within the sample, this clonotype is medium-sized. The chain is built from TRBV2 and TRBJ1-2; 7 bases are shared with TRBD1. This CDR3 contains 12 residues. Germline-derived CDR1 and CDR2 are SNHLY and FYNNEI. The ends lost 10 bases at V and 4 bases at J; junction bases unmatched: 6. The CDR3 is CATRQGSYGYTF. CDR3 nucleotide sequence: TGTGCCACTCGACAGGGAAGCTATGGCTACACCTTC.

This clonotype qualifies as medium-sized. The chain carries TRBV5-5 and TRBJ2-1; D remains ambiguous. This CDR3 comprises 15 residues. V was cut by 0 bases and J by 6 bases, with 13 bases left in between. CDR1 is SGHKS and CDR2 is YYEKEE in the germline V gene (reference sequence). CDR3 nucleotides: TGTGCCAGCAGCTTGGAGGGCCTTATCCTCAATGAGCAGTTCTTC. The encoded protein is CASSLEGLILNEQFF.

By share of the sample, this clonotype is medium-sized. CDR3 sequence: CASSHGGEVGYTF. The CDR3 coding sequence is TGTGCCAGCAGCCATGGAGGTGAAGTAGGCTACACCTTC. V gene TRBV5-6 combines with J gene TRBJ1-2; D is uncertain. In germline, CDR1 is SGHDT, CDR2 YYEEEE. Deletions cut 4 bases from V and 8 bases from J, with 15 bases between. CDR3 length: 13 amino acids.

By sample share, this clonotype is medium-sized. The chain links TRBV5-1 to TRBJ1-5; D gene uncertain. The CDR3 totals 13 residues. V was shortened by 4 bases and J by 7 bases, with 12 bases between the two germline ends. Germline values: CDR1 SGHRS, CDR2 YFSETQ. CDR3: CASSVDWEQPQHF. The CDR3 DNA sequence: TGCGCCAGCAGCGTAGACTGGGAGCAGCCCCAGCATTTT.